These T cell receptor beta chains were read from a single sample in a study of cytomegalovirus exposure and HLA in healthy donors. The protocol was immunoSEQ multiplex PCR, while the TCRdb copy is restricted to in-frame clones and leaves out a portion. The sample lists 150,000 to 200,000 clones; more than 80% were seen once. Sequencing was done on a sample of PBMCs. The source is a woman aged 18-29 years in good health and CMV-seropositive. Both conserved end residues are part of each CDR3. A D gene is named only where the DNA matches it firmly. Only part of the rows carry a size: once, few, many, or a class if the clone is expanded.

few	TRBV9	TRBJ2-7	-	CASSVGISYEQYF	TGTGCCAGCAGCGTTGGCATCTCCTACGAGCAGTACTTC
-	TRBV7-9	TRBJ1-1	-	CASSFIASIERSTEAFF	TGTGCCAGCAGCTTTATAGCATCTATAGAGCGTAGCACTGAAGCTTTCTTT
-	TRBV27	TRBJ1-1	-	CASSLRENTEAFF	TGTGCCAGCAGCCTCAGGGAGAACACTGAAGCTTTCTTT
-	TRBV5-6	TRBJ2-2	TRBD2	CASSAVGGGGTGELFF	TGTGCCAGCTCCGCGGTCGGGGGGGGAGGAACCGGGGAGCTGTTTTTT
-	TRBV9	TRBJ1-1	-	CASSVEGGGTGLDTEAFF	TGTGCCAGCAGCGTAGAGGGAGGGGGAACGGGTTTGGACACTGAAGCTTTCTTT
-	TRBV6-1	TRBJ2-1	-	CASRYLDGAYNEQFF	TGTGCCAGCAGGTACCTCGATGGGGCTTACAATGAGCAGTTCTTC
-	TRBV11-2	TRBJ2-1	-	CASSLEVRVVDEQFF	TGTGCCAGCAGCTTAGAAGTACGCGTTGTCGATGAGCAGTTCTTC
-	TRBV6-5	TRBJ2-2	-	CASSRRVDAGELFF	TGTGCCAGCAGTCGCAGGGTTGACGCCGGGGAGCTGTTTTTT
-	TRBV5-1	TRBJ2-5	TRBD2	CASSFPGAGGPDQETQYF	TGCGCCAGCAGCTTCCCTGGGGCGGGGGGGCCGGACCAAGAGACCCAGTACTTC
-	TRBV11-3	TRBJ2-2	-	CASSTTRGQAGELFF	TGTGCCAGCAGCACAACCCGGGGTCAGGCCGGGGAGCTGTTTTTT
-	TRBV29-1	TRBJ2-1	-	CSVGDGSSYNEQFF	TGCAGCGTTGGGGACGGGAGCTCCTACAATGAGCAGTTCTTC
once	TRBV7-9	TRBJ1-4	-	CASSPTENEKLFF	TGTGCCAGCAGCCCGACAGAAAATGAAAAACTGTTTTTT
once	TRBV4-3	TRBJ1-1	-	CASSHRLGSPLAPFF	TGCGCCAGCAGCCACCGTCTCGGCAGCCCCTTAGCCCCTTTCTTT
-	TRBV27	TRBJ2-2	-	CASSLSWGLANTGELFF	TGTGCCAGCAGTTTATCGTGGGGGCTAGCGAACACCGGGGAGCTGTTTTTT
-	TRBV7-8	TRBJ1-1	-	CASSFGGSTEAFF	TGTGCCAGCAGCTTTGGGGGGAGCACTGAAGCTTTCTTT
-	TRBV2	TRBJ2-1	TRBD2	CARSTSGESNEQFF	TGTGCCAGGTCGACTAGCGGGGAGAGTAATGAGCAGTTCTTC
-	TRBV7-7	TRBJ2-5	-	CASSSDQGETQYF	TGTGCCAGCAGCTCGGACCAGGGAGAGACCCAGTACTTC
-	TRBV27	TRBJ1-6	-	CASSLSWGRGRNSPLHF	TGTGCCAGCAGTTTATCGTGGGGAAGAGGGCGAAATTCACCCCTCCACTTT
-	TRBV28	TRBJ1-2	-	CASSFSGWEGFGYTF	TGTGCCAGCAGTTTTTCGGGGTGGGAGGGGTTTGGCTACACCTTC
-	TRBV7-2	TRBJ1-1	-	CASSAYWNTEAFF	TGTGCCAGCAGCGCCTACTGGAACACTGAAGCTTTCTTT
-	TRBV11-2	TRBJ1-5	TRBD1	CASSSHRGPGNQPQHF	TGTGCCAGCAGCTCCCACAGGGGGCCGGGCAATCAGCCCCAGCATTTT
-	TRBV19	TRBJ1-2	-	CASTYDRNYGYTF	TGTGCCAGTACCTACGACAGGAACTATGGCTACACCTTC
-	TRBV11-3	TRBJ2-3	-	CASSLDGTGSDTQYF	TGTGCCAGCAGCTTAGATGGCACAGGTTCAGATACGCAGTATTTT
-	TRBV13	TRBJ2-1	TRBD2	CASSRRSGGAKYEQFF	TGTGCCAGCAGCCGTCGCAGCGGGGGGGCTAAATATGAGCAGTTCTTC
-	TRBV4-2	TRBJ2-5	TRBD1	CASSQARRGTGYETQYF	TGTGCCAGCAGCCAAGCCCGCCGGGGGACAGGGTATGAGACCCAGTACTTC
once	TRBV5-1	TRBJ1-2	-	CASSLVPGLWGYTF	TGCGCCAGCAGCTTGGTTCCAGGCCTATGGGGCTACACCTTC
-	TRBV5-1	TRBJ2-1	TRBD1	CASSLTGTGVNEQFF	TGCGCCAGCAGCTTAACCGGGACAGGGGTCAATGAGCAGTTCTTC
-	TRBV6-4	TRBJ2-5	TRBD1	CASSDSPQGRETQYF	TGTGCCAGCAGTGACTCACCACAGGGGCGGGAGACCCAGTACTTC
once	TRBV6-1	TRBJ2-5	TRBD1	CASERTGQETQYF	TGTGCCAGTGAAAGGACAGGGCAAGAGACCCAGTACTTC
-	TRBV9	TRBJ2-4	TRBD1	CASSPGTGIAKNIQYF	TGTGCCAGCAGCCCCGGGACAGGAATAGCCAAAAACATTCAGTACTTC
-	TRBV13	TRBJ2-1	TRBD2	CASSSLAAWTYNEQFF	TGTGCCAGCAGCTCCCTAGCGGCGTGGACCTACAATGAGCAGTTCTTC
-	TRBV4-2	TRBJ1-1	TRBD1	CASSQEFPGGGTEAFF	TGTGCCAGCAGCCAAGAATTCCCAGGGGGCGGCACTGAAGCTTTCTTT
-	TRBV7-7	TRBJ2-5	TRBD2	CASSRIGLAGETQYF	TGTGCCAGCAGTCGGATTGGACTAGCAGGAGAGACCCAGTACTTC
-	TRBV11-2	TRBJ1-2	-	CASSQGGDYGYTF	TGTGCCAGCAGCCAAGGGGGGGACTATGGCTACACCTTC
-	TRBV6-1	TRBJ2-5	TRBD1	CASSKPLQGDETQYF	TGTGCCAGCAGCAAACCCCTACAGGGGGATGAGACCCAGTACTTC
-	TRBV10-3	TRBJ2-1	TRBD2	CAISETGTSGGDEQFF	TGTGCCATCAGTGAGACCGGGACTAGCGGGGGGGATGAGCAGTTCTTC
few	TRBV30	TRBJ2-7	TRBD2	CAWSIGLAGDYEQYF	TGTGCCTGGAGTATCGGTCTAGCGGGGGACTACGAGCAGTACTTC
-	TRBV2	TRBJ2-7	TRBD2	CASRAGVSYEQYF	TGTGCCAGCAGGGCGGGGGTCTCCTACGAGCAGTACTTC
-	TRBV9	TRBJ2-3	TRBD2	CASSVVGRGGTDTQYF	TGTGCCAGCAGCGTAGTTGGGCGGGGGGGCACAGATACGCAGTATTTT
-	TRBV6-5	TRBJ2-7	-	CASRRQAPFFEQYF	TGTGCCAGCAGAAGACAGGCCCCGTTTTTCGAGCAGTACTTC
-	TRBV5-1	TRBJ2-1	-	CASSLVGLGRSYNEQFF	TGCGCCAGCAGCTTGGTCGGTTTGGGGAGGTCCTACAATGAGCAGTTCTTC
-	TRBV27	TRBJ2-7	TRBD2	CASRTSGGAYEQYF	TGTGCCAGCAGAACTAGCGGGGGCGCCTACGAGCAGTACTTC